This TCR beta chain was profiled in a study of T cell repertoires in cytomegalovirus infection. With 3 bases clipped from V and 6 bases from J, the junction kept 9 bases outside the gene matches. Per the germline V gene, CDR1 is SGHNT and CDR2 is YYREEE (reference sequence). The CDR3 is 16 amino acids. Comment on this clonotype: As yet, its antigen is unknown.

One entry per CDR3 protein results from TCRdb running MiXCR on the reads. In the table there are about 740,000 distinct CDR3 sequences, 30% to 40% of which are singletons. The sequencing here drew on cultured PBMCs, taken from culture after CMV antigen stimulation. The receptor's source is a human donor in good health (CMV status not recorded). Some clones in this sample may be carry-over from other donors' samples. The chain recombines TRBV5-4 with TRBJ1-4, with TRBD1 matching over 9 bases. The CDR3 loop reads CASSSGQGNRDEKLFF. The CDR3 DNA follows: TGTGCCAGCAGCTCGGGACAGGGAAATAGAGATGAAAAACTGTTTTTT. Together with reference TRBV5-4 and TRBJ1-4, the CDR3 gives the full variable domain: ETGVTQSPTHLIKTRGQQVTLRCSSQSGHNTVSWYQQALGQGPQFIFQYYREEENGRGNFPPRFSGLQFPNYSSELNVNALELDDSALYLCASSSGQGNRDEKLFFGSGTQLSVL.